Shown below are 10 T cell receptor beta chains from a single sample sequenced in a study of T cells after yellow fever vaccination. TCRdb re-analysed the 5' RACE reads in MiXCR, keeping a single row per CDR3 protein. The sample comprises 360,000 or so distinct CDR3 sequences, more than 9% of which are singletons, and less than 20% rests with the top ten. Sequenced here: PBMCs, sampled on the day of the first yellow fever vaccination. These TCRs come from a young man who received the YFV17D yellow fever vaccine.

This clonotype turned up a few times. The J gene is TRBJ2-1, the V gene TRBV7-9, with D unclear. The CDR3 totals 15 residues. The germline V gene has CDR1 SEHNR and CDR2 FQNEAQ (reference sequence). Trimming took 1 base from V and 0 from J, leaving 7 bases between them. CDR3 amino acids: CASSLEVGSYNEQFF. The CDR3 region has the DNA TGTGCCAGCAGCTTAGAAGTCGGCTCCTACAATGAGCAGTTCTTC.

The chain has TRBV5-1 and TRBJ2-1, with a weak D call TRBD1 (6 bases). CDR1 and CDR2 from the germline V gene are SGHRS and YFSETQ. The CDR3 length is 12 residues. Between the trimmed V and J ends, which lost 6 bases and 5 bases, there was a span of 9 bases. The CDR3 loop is CASNTGHNEQFF. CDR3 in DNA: TGCGCCAGCAACACAGGGCACAATGAGCAGTTCTTC. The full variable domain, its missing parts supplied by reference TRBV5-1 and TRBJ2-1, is KAGVTQTPRYLIKTRGQQVTLSCSPISGHRSVSWYQQTPGQGLQFLFEYFSETQRNKGNFPGRFSGRQFSNSRSEMNVSTLELGDSALYLCASNTGHNEQFFGPGTRLTVL.

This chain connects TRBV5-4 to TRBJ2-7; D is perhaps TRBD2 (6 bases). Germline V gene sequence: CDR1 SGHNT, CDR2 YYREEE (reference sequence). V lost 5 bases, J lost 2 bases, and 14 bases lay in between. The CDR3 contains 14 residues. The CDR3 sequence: CASSRGGLTYEQYF. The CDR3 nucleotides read TGTGCCAGCAGTCGTGGGGGGTTAACCTACGAGCAGTACTTC. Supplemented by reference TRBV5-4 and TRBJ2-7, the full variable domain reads ETGVTQSPTHLIKTRGQQVTLRCSSQSGHNTVSWYQQALGQGPQFIFQYYREEENGRGNFPPRFSGLQFPNYSSELNVNALELDDSALYLCASSRGGLTYEQYFGPGTRLTVT.

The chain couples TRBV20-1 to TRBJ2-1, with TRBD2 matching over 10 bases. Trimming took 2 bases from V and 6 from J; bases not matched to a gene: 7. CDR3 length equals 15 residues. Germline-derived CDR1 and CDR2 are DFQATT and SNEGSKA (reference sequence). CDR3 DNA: TGCAGTGCTAGATTACTAGCGGGGTGGGGCAATGAGCAGTTCTTC. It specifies CSARLLAGWGNEQFF.

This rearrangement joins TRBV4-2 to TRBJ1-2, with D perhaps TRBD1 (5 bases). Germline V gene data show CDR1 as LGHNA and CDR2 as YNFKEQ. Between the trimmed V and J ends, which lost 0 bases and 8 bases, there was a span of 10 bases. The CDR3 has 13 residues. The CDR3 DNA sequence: TGTGCCAGCAGCCAAGAACGGGGCAGAGGCTACACCTTC. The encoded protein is CASSQERGRGYTF.

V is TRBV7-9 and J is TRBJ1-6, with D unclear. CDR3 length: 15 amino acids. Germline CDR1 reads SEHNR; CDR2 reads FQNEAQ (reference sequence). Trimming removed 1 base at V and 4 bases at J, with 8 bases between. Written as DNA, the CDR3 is TGTGCCAGCAGCTTAGGGACCGGTTATAATTCACCCCTCCACTTT. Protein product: CASSLGTGYNSPLHF.

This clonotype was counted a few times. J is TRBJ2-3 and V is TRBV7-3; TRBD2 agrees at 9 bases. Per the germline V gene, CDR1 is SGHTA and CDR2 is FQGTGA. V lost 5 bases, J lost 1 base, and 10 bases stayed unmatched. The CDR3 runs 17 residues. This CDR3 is CASSRQRGAQGTDTQYF. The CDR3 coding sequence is TGTGCCAGCAGCCGTCAGCGGGGGGCCCAGGGCACAGATACGCAGTATTTT.

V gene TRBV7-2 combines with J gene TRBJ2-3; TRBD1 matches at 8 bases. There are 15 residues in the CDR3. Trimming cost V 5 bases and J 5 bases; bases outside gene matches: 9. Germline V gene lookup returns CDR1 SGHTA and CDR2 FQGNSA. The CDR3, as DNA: TGTGCCAGCAGCCCCCAGGGGGCGTTAGAAGATACGCAGTATTTT. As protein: CASSPQGALEDTQYF.

CDR3 nucleotide sequence: TGTGCCAGCAGCCAAGGGGGAGCGGGGAAGGATGAGCAGTTCTTC. It specifies CASSQGGAGKDEQFF. V gene TRBV3-1 combines with J gene TRBJ2-1; 7 nucleotides match TRBD2. Germline CDR1 reads LGHDT; CDR2 reads YNNKEL (reference sequence). The CDR3 extends over 15 amino acids. The junction had 8 bases not matched to a gene; V was cut back by 1 base and J by 8 bases.

CDR3 loop: CASRPPGTSGTVTYKETQYF. The CDR3 nucleotides are TGTGCCAGCAGGCCTCCCGGGACTAGCGGGACCGTAACATACAAAGAGACCCAGTACTTC. This chain uses TRBV6-4 with TRBJ2-5; 13 nucleotides agree with TRBD2. CDR1 is MRHNA, CDR2 SNTAGT, per germline. The CDR3 consists of 20 residues. V lost 6 bases and J lost 3; bases outside the gene matches: 19.